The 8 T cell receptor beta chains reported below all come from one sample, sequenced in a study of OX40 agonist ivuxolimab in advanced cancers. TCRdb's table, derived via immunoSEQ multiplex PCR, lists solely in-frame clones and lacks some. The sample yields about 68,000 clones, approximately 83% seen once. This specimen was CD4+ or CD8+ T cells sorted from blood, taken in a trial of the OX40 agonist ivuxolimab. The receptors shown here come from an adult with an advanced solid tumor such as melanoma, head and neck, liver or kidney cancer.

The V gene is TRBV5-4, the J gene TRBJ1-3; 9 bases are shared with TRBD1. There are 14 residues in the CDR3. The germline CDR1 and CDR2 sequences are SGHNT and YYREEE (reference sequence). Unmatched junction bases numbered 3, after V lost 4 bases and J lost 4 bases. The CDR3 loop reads CASSRTGVGNTIYF. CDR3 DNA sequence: TGTGCCAGCAGCAGGACAGGGGTCGGAAACACCATATATTTT.

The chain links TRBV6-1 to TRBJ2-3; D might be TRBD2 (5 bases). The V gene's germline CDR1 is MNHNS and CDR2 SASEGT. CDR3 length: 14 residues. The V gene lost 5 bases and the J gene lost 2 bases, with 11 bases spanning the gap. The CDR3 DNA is TGTGCCAGCAGTCCTACCCGGGACACAGATACGCAGTATTTT. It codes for CASSPTRDTDTQYF.

CDR3 DNA: TGCAGCGTTGAATTGGGACAACAACTCCAAGAGACCCAGTACTTC. Protein: CSVELGQQLQETQYF. The chain combines TRBV29-1 with TRBJ2-5; the D gene is possibly TRBD1 (6 bases). The CDR3 spans 15 residues. Per germline, CDR1 SQVTM and CDR2 ANQGSEA. The germline V and J ends were trimmed by 2 bases and 1 base, with 14 bases remaining between them.

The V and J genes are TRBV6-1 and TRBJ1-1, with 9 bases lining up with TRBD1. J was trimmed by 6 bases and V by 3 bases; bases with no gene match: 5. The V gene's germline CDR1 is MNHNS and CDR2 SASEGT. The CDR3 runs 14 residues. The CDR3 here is CASSEWGQGSEAFF. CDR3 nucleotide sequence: TGTGCCAGCAGTGAGTGGGGACAGGGATCTGAAGCTTTCTTT.

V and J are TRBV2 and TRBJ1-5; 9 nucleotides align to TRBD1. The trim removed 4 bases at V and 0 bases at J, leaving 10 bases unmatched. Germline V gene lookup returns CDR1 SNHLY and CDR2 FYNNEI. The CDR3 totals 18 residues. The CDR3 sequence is CASSAQGARLNSNQPQHF. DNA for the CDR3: TGTGCCAGCAGTGCACAGGGGGCGCGACTCAATAGCAATCAGCCCCAGCATTTT.

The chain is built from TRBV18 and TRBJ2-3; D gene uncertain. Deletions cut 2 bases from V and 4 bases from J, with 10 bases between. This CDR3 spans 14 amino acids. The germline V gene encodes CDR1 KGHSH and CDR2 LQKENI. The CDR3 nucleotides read TGTGCCAGCTCACCAACACACGGGTCAGATACGCAGTATTTT. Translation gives CASSPTHGSDTQYF.

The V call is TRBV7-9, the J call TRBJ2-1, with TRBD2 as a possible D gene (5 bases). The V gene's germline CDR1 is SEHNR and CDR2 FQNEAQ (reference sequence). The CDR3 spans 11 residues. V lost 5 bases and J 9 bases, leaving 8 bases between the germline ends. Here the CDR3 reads CASSGESEQFF. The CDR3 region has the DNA TGTGCCAGCAGCGGGGAGTCTGAGCAGTTCTTC. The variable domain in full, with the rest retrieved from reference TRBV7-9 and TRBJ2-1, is DTGVSQNPRHKITKRGQNVTFRCDPISEHNRLYWYRQTLGQGPEFLTYFQNEAQLEKSRLLSDRFSAERPKGSFSTLEIQRTEQGDSAMYLCASSGESEQFFGPGTRLTVL.

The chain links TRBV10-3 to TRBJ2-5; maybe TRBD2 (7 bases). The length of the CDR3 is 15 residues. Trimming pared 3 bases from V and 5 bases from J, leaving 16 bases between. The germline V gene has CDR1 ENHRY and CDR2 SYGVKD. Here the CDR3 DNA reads TGTGCCATCAGTGAACGGGGGGCAGGGGAGGAGACCCAGTACTTC. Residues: CAISERGAGEETQYF.